This T cell receptor beta chain was sequenced in a study of blood T cell repertoires in COVID-19. Study as a whole: Some COVID-19 samples were acute and others convalescent; all came from the United States, Italy and Spain. PBMCs, B-cell-depleted T cells, or T cells provided the cDNA or gDNA that made up the material.

This CDR3 is 17 amino acids long. V was clipped by 4 bases and J by 2 bases; unmatched bases: 10. Germline values: CDR1 SGHRS, CDR2 YFSETQ. Method: immunoSEQ multiplex PCR; TCRdb's copy keeps in-frame clones and lacks some. This sample has tens of thousands of clones, with around 87% found just once. V usage is TRBV5-1 and J usage is TRBJ1-4; 8 bases are a match to TRBD1. Sequencing was carried out using peripheral blood. The source of this sequence is a man over 45 with active COVID-19. The CDR3 reads CASSASRGLRTNEKLFF. Here the CDR3 DNA reads TGCGCCAGCAGCGCTTCCAGGGGGCTGCGGACTAATGAAAAACTGTTTTTT.